This passage covers 7 T cell receptor beta chains from one sample sequenced in a study of cytomegalovirus exposure and HLA in healthy donors. It was with 60 Vbeta and 13 Jbeta primers that the PCR ran. Method: immunoSEQ multiplex PCR; TCRdb's copy keeps in-frame clones and lacks some. In the table there are about 140,000 clones, approximately 78% of which are singletons. Sequenced input: PBMCs. Receptor source: a woman in her thirties or forties in good health and CMV-seropositive.

This chain connects TRBV5-1 to TRBJ2-7; 11 bases line up with TRBD2. Trimming at V came to 4 bases and at J to 3 bases, leaving 6 bases not matched to a gene. The CDR3 contains 15 residues. The germline gives CDR1 SGHRS, CDR2 YFSETQ. The CDR3 spells CASSRTSGSIYEQYF. The CDR3 DNA is TGCGCCAGCAGCCGTACTAGCGGGAGTATCTACGAGCAGTACTTC.

The genes are TRBV27 and TRBJ2-5; 8 bases are shared with TRBD2. The CDR3 spans 12 residues. Germline V gene lookup returns CDR1 MNHEY and CDR2 SMNVEV (reference sequence). V lost 0 bases to trimming and J lost 11 bases; unmatched junction nucleotides: 2. The CDR3 here is CASSLSGGEQYF. CDR3 in DNA: TGTGCCAGCAGTTTATCCGGGGGGGAGCAGTACTTC.

This clone was seen just once. This chain uses TRBV7-8 with TRBJ2-1, with D possibly matching TRBD2 (6 bases). Deletions cut 4 bases from V and 6 bases from J, with 19 bases between. Germline CDR1 SGHVS, CDR2 FQNEAQ. CDR3 length: 16 residues. The CDR3 coding sequence is TGTGCCAGCAGCTCGATGACTAGGAGGGTGGGCAATGAGCAGTTCTTC. This gives the protein CASSSMTRRVGNEQFF.

This chain uses TRBV7-8 with TRBJ2-7; weak D call: TRBD2 (5 bases). This CDR3 is built from 16 residues. Germline CDR1 is SGHVS and CDR2 is FQNEAQ. The V gene lost 6 bases and the J gene lost 0 bases, with 18 bases spanning the gap. The CDR3 DNA is TGTGCCAGCAGAGAAGATGACTATCCGAGCTCCTACGAGCAGTACTTC. This sequence encodes CASREDDYPSSYEQYF.

The V call is TRBV4-2, the J call TRBJ2-1; maybe TRBD2 (6 bases). V lost 1 base and J 2 bases, leaving 12 bases between the germline ends. The CDR3 runs 16 residues. The germline CDR1 and CDR2 sequences are LGHNA and YNFKEQ. CDR3 sequence reads: CASSQGAGLTYNEQFF. CDR3 nucleotides: TGTGCCAGCAGCCAAGGGGCGGGATTAACCTACAATGAGCAGTTCTTC.

V is TRBV15 and J is TRBJ2-1, with TRBD2 matching over 7 bases. The V and J ends lost 0 bases and 7 bases, in that order; junction bases with no gene match: 6. There are 15 residues in the CDR3. The germline V gene encodes CDR1 LNHNV and CDR2 YYDKDF (reference sequence). DNA of the CDR3: TGTGCCACCAGCAGAGATCCGGGAGCGGGAAATGAGCAGTTCTTC. The encoded protein is CATSRDPGAGNEQFF.

This clone is a singleton in its sample. The chain joins TRBV15 to TRBJ2-7, with TRBD2 identical over 10 bases. There are 16 residues in the CDR3. CDR1 and CDR2 (germline): LNHNV, YYDKDF (reference sequence). With 0 bases clipped from V and 1 base from J, the junction kept 3 bases outside the gene matches. The CDR3 is CATSREGLAESYEQYF. CDR3 nucleotides: TGTGCCACCAGCAGAGAAGGACTAGCGGAATCCTACGAGCAGTACTTC. Full variable domain (rest looked up from reference TRBV15 and TRBJ2-7): DAMVIQNPRYQVTQFGKPVTLSCSQTLNHNVMYWYQQKSSQAPKLLFHYYDKDFNNEADTPDNFQSRRPNTSFCFLDIRSPGLGDTAMYLCATSREGLAESYEQYFGPGTRLTVT.